The 21 T cell receptor beta chains listed next were all sequenced from one sample in a study of T-cell reconstitution after alpha-beta-depleted transplantation in children. TCRbeta library preparation incorporated unique molecular identifiers. TCRdb redid the calling of the PCR reads with MiXCR, one entry per CDR3 protein. This table holds fewer than 750,000 distinct CDR3 sequences, under 25% found once. The sample here was PBMCs, mostly from graft donor cells, taken 360 days after TCRalphabeta/CD19-depleted stem cell transplant. The receptors originated from a boy younger than two who had a stem cell transplant for acute myeloid leukemia, so the T cells may come from the graft donor.

Only a few counts were recorded for this clonotype. The chain carries TRBV20-1 and TRBJ2-6, with TRBD1 matching over 9 bases. There are 16 residues in the CDR3. The V gene's germline CDR1 is DFQATT and CDR2 SNEGSKA (reference sequence). Losses at the gene ends were 5 bases for V and 3 bases for J; bases not matched to a gene: 8. CDR3 loop: CSALGTGLRGANVLTF. The CDR3 region has the DNA TGCAGTGCTCTAGGGACAGGGCTCCGTGGGGCCAACGTCCTGACTTTC.

This clonotype has more than one count but fewer than ten. The chain couples TRBV20-1 to TRBJ2-7; possibly TRBD1 for D (6 bases). Germline-derived CDR1 and CDR2 are DFQATT and SNEGSKA (reference sequence). V gave up 3 bases and J gave up 3 bases, with 21 bases separating them. This CDR3 region has 16 residues. This CDR3 is CSARTQPTGPNYEQYF. DNA for the CDR3: TGCAGTGCTAGGACCCAACCGACAGGCCCCAACTACGAGCAGTACTTC.

CDR3 amino acids: CASGPLRGRDTQYF. The CDR3 DNA reads TGTGCCAGCGGACCCCTAAGGGGAAGAGATACGCAGTATTTT. The chain uses TRBV7-2 and TRBJ2-3; possibly TRBD1 for D (5 bases). This CDR3 contains 14 residues. CDR1 is SGHTA, CDR2 FQGNSA, per germline. The ends were cut back, 8 bases at V and 5 bases at J, with 17 bases in the middle. The variable domain in full, with the rest retrieved from reference TRBV7-2 and TRBJ2-3, is GAGVSQSPSNKVTEKGKDVELRCDPISGHTALYWYRQSLGQGLEFLIYFQGNSAPDKSGLPSDRFSAERTGGSVSTLTIQRTQQEDSAVYLCASGPLRGRDTQYFGPGTRLTVL.

Many counts were recorded for this clonotype. The gene calls are TRBV2 and TRBJ2-1, with TRBD1 as a possible D gene (7 bases). The CDR3 runs 17 residues. V lost 6 bases and J lost 0, with 18 bases in between. Germline V CDR1 and CDR2: SNHLY, FYNNEI. The CDR3 sequence is CASRIRQGLYSYNEQFF. The CDR3 coding sequence is TGTGCCAGCAGGATCCGACAGGGACTTTACTCCTACAATGAGCAGTTCTTC.

This sequence joins TRBV7-2 and TRBJ2-3; TRBD2 might be the D (5 bases). This CDR3 region has 14 residues. In germline, CDR1 is SGHTA, CDR2 FQGNSA. V was shortened by 11 bases and J by 2 bases, with 17 bases between the two germline ends. CDR3 DNA: TGTGCCGGGAAGACGGCGACTATCACAGATACGCAGTATTTT. The encoded protein is CAGKTATITDTQYF.

V usage is TRBV6-5 and J usage is TRBJ1-4; no clear D. V was clipped by 0 bases and J by 6 bases, with 11 bases between them. This CDR3 comprises 15 residues. Per the germline V gene, CDR1 is MNHEY and CDR2 is SVGAGI. CDR3 region: CASSYSLGLDEKLFF. The CDR3 DNA reads as TGTGCCAGCAGTTACTCGCTCGGTTTAGATGAAAAACTGTTTTTT.

This clonotype showed up just a few times. V is TRBV6-2 or TRBV6-3 and J is TRBJ2-1, with D perhaps matching TRBD1 or TRBD2 (6 bases each). The germline CDR1 and CDR2 sequences are MNHEY and SVGEGT. With 7 bases removed from V and 6 bases from J, the gap between germline ends came to 25 bases. The CDR3 extends over 17 amino acids. The CDR3 DNA reads TGTGCCAGCACAACGGGGGCAGCCCTGCCTCTTTCCAATGAGCAGTTCTTC. This codes for CASTTGAALPLSNEQFF.

The rearrangement uses TRBV6-4 and TRBJ1-5; TRBD1 matches 7 bases. With 8 bases clipped from V and 5 bases from J, the junction kept 9 bases outside the gene matches. Germline CDR1 is MRHNA and CDR2 is SNTAGT. This CDR3 region has 14 residues. The CDR3 coding sequence is TGTGCCAGCGGTTACCGGGACAGAGATCAGCCCCAGCATTTT. Amino acid sequence: CASGYRDRDQPQHF.

The CDR3, as DNA: TGCAGTGCTCCTAGTATTCATGACAGGGTGGGGGTGGAGACCCAGTACTTC. The encoded protein is CSAPSIHDRVGVETQYF. V is TRBV20-1 and J is TRBJ2-5, with TRBD1 identical over 7 bases. Germline lookup yields CDR1 DFQATT and CDR2 SNEGSKA (reference sequence). J gave up 5 bases and V 5 bases, and 20 bases lay outside the gene matches. CDR3 length equals 17 residues.

The rearrangement joins TRBV11-2 to TRBJ2-2, with TRBD1 as a possible D gene (5 bases). The ends were cut back, 4 bases at V and 3 bases at J, with 15 bases in the middle. From germline, CDR1 is SGHAT and CDR2 FQNNGV. The CDR3 loop spans 16 amino acids. The chain's CDR3 is CASSSRQHLDTGELFF. The CDR3 DNA follows: TGTGCCAGCAGCTCCCGACAGCACTTGGACACCGGGGAGCTGTTTTTT.

The chain joins TRBV7-2 to TRBJ1-5; 9 nucleotides line up with TRBD1. J was trimmed by 6 bases and V by 1 base; bases with no gene match: 7. This CDR3 spans 16 amino acids. Germline CDR1 is SGHTA and CDR2 is FQGNSA. CDR3 loop: CASSLVFPGQGQPQHF. The CDR3, as DNA: TGTGCCAGCAGCTTAGTATTCCCGGGACAGGGTCAGCCCCAGCATTTT.

This clonotype was observed many times. The rearrangement joins TRBV12-3 or TRBV12-4 to TRBJ2-1, with D possibly matching TRBD1 (6 bases). The CDR3 extends over 16 amino acids. V was cut by 5 bases and J by 7 bases, with 21 bases left in between. The CDR3 loop is CASSVPGTPIGNEQFF. The CDR3 DNA reads as TGTGCCAGCAGTGTCCCCGGGACACCCATCGGGAATGAGCAGTTCTTC.

In its sample, this clonotype was seen many times. The chain is built from TRBV7-9 and TRBJ2-3; D tentatively reads TRBD1 or TRBD2 (5 bases each). Germline CDR1 SEHNR, CDR2 FQNEAQ (reference sequence). The germline V and J ends were trimmed by 3 bases and 2 bases, with 15 bases remaining between them. There are 16 residues in the CDR3. The CDR3 sequence is CASSLGDGLITDTQYF. For the CDR3, the DNA is TGTGCCAGCAGCTTGGGGGACGGCCTCATCACAGATACGCAGTATTTT. Full variable domain (rest looked up from reference TRBV7-9 and TRBJ2-3): DTGVSQNPRHKITKRGQNVTFRCDPISEHNRLYWYRQTLGQGPEFLTYFQNEAQLEKSRLLSDRFSAERPKGSFSTLEIQRTEQGDSAMYLCASSLGDGLITDTQYFGPGTRLTVL.

Ten or more counts support this clonotype. This chain joins TRBV12-3 or TRBV12-4 and TRBJ1-2, with D maybe TRBD1 (5 bases). The CDR3 has 13 residues. V was cut by 3 bases and J by 8 bases, with 13 bases left in between. The CDR3 loop reads CASSFTGGNGYTF. As DNA, the CDR3 is TGTGCCAGCAGTTTTACAGGTGGAAACGGCTACACCTTC.

This clonotype was observed many times. The J gene is TRBJ2-4, the V gene TRBV28, with D perhaps matching TRBD2 (6 bases). Trimming took off 3 bases at V and 0 bases at J, with 9 bases between the two ends. This CDR3 has 15 amino acids. The germline V gene has CDR1 MDHEN and CDR2 SYDVKM. The CDR3 here is CASSLGGLAKNIQYF. The CDR3 coding sequence is TGTGCCAGCAGTTTGGGAGGACTAGCCAAAAACATTCAGTACTTC. The full variable domain, with the rest looked up from reference TRBV28 and TRBJ2-4, is DVKVTQSSRYLVKRTGEKVFLECVQDMDHENMFWYRQDPGLGLRLIYFSYDVKMKEKGDIPEGYSVSREKKERFSLILESASTNQTSMYLCASSLGGLAKNIQYFGAGTRLSVL.

J is TRBJ1-2 and V is TRBV20-1; 7 nucleotides match TRBD1. V lost 3 bases and J lost 5; bases outside the gene matches: 6. CDR1 is DFQATT, CDR2 SNEGSKA, per germline (reference sequence). The CDR3 runs to 13 residues. The CDR3 nucleotides read TGCAGTGCTAGGTCGGACAGGACTTATGGCTACACCTTC. It is translated as CSARSDRTYGYTF.

This clonotype was counted once. The chain carries TRBV13 and TRBJ2-7; D call uncertain. The V gene's germline CDR1 is PRHDT and CDR2 FYEKMQ (reference sequence). Deletions cut 0 bases from V and 1 base from J, with 7 bases between. The CDR3 totals 14 residues. The CDR3 spells CASSLGDASYEQYV. In DNA form, the CDR3 reads TGTGCCAGCAGCTTAGGGGACGCTTCCTACGAGCAGTACGTC.

In this sample, this clonotype turned up many times. The chain links TRBV20-1 to TRBJ2-1; perhaps TRBD2 as D (5 bases). The length of the CDR3 is 15 residues. Germline lookup yields CDR1 DFQATT and CDR2 SNEGSKA (reference sequence). V lost 5 bases to trimming and J lost 1 base, with 15 bases between them. In DNA form, the CDR3 reads TGCAGTGCTGTACTAGGCAGCGAGTCCTACAATGAGCAGTTCTTC. The encoded protein is CSAVLGSESYNEQFF.

This clonotype was detected ten times or more. The V gene is TRBV12-3 or TRBV12-4, the J gene TRBJ1-1; D possibly corresponds to TRBD1 (5 bases). Trimming left V 2 bases short and J 0 bases short, with 10 bases between. The CDR3 consists of 15 residues. CDR3 DNA: TGTGCCAGCAGTTTATTTGGGGGGATGAACACTGAAGCTTTCTTT. It is translated as CASSLFGGMNTEAFF.

This clonotype was detected a few times. The chain employs TRBV6-5 and TRBJ1-2, with D possibly matching TRBD1 (5 bases). CDR3 size: 12 residues. V lost 6 bases and J lost 7, with 12 bases in between. Germline V gene lookup returns CDR1 MNHEY and CDR2 SVGAGI. CDR3 nucleotides: TGTGCCAGCAGAGGGGTAGGGCTTGGCTACACCTTC. Protein product: CASRGVGLGYTF.

This clonotype was recorded many times. The chain is built from TRBV10-3 and TRBJ2-3, with D unresolved. The CDR3 is made up of 14 amino acids. Germline V gene sequence: CDR1 ENHRY, CDR2 SYGVKD. The V and J ends lost 3 bases and 2 bases respectively, with 9 bases between them. The CDR3 here is CAISDGTSTDTQYF. The CDR3 DNA sequence: TGTGCCATCAGTGATGGTACCTCCACAGATACGCAGTATTTT.